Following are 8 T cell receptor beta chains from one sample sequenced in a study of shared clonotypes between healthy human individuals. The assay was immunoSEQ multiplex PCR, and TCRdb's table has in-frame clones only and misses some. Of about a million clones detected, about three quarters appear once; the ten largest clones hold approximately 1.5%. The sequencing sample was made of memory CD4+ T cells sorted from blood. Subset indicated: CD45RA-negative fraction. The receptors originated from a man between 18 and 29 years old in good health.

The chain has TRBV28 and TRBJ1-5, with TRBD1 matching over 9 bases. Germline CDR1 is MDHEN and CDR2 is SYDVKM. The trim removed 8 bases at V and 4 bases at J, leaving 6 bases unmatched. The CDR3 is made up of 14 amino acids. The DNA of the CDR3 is TGTGCCAGCGGACAGGGGACGCGGAATCAGCCCCAGCATTTT. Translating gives CASGQGTRNQPQHF.

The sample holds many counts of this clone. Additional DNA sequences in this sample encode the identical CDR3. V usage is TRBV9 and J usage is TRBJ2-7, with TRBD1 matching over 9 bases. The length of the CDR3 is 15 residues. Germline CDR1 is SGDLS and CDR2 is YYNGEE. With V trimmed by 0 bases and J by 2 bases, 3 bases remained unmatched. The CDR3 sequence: CASSVGQGGAYEQYF. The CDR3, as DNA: TGTGCCAGCAGCGTAGGACAGGGGGGAGCCTACGAGCAGTACTTC.

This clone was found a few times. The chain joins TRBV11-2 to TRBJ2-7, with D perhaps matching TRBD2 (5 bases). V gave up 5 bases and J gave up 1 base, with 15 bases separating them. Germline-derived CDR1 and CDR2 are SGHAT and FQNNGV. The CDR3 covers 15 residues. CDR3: CASSRPGFGSYEQYF. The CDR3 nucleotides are TGTGCCAGCAGCCGGCCGGGGTTTGGATCCTACGAGCAGTACTTC.

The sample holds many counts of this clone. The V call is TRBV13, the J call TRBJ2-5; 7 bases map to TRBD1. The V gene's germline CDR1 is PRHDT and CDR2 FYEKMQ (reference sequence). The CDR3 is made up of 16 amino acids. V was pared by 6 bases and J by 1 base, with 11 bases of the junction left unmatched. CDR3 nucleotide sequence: TGTGCCAGCAGAAGAACCGGGACAGCACTCCAAGAGACCCAGTACTTC. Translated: CASRRTGTALQETQYF.

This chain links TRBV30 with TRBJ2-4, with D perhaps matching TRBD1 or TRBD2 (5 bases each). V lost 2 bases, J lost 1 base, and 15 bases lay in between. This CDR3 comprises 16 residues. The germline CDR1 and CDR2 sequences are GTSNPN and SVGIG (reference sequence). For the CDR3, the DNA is TGTGCCTGGAGTCCAGGGATTTGGAGGGCCAAAAACATTCAGTACTTC. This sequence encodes CAWSPGIWRAKNIQYF.

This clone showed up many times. The DNA for the CDR3 is TGTGCCAGCTCACCAGGACTAGCGGGGGACCAATTCTTCTACGAGCAGTACTTC. Translating gives CASSPGLAGDQFFYEQYF. The chain couples TRBV18 to TRBJ2-7; TRBD2 aligns across 13 bases. From germline, CDR1 is KGHSH and CDR2 LQKENI. The CDR3 is 18 residues long. Trimming cost V 2 bases and J 3 bases; bases outside gene matches: 10.

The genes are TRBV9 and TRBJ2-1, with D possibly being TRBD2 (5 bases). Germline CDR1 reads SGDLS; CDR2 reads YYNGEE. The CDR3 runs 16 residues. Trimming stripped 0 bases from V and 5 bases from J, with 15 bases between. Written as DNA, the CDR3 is TGTGCCAGCAGCGTAGCTTGGGAGACGGTTAACAATGAGCAGTTCTTC. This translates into CASSVAWETVNNEQFF.

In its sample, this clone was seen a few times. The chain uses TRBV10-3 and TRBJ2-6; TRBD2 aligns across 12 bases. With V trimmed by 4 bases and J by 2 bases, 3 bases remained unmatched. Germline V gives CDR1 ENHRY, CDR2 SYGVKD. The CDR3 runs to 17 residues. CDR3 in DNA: TGTGCCATCAGTGGACTAGCGGGAGTAACTGGGGCCAACGTCCTGACTTTC. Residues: CAISGLAGVTGANVLTF.